Listed below are T cell receptor beta chains from one sample, sequenced in a study of beta chain features in type 1 diabetes. Only in-frame clones appear in the TCRdb table, and some are missing; sequencing was by immunoSEQ multiplex PCR. The table has roughly 51,000 clones, around 53% seen once. The sequencing input was Tregs from blood. Every receptor here comes from a woman in her thirties or forties with type 1 diabetes. CDR3s include the opening cysteine and the closing phenylalanine or tryptophan. The order of the fields is J gene, clone size, V gene, D gene, CDR3 DNA, CDR3 protein. The D gene is left open where the match is weak. The size field is filled for only some rows; it gives once, few, many or a size class.

j_call: TRBJ2-1
clone_size: -
v_call: TRBV6-5
d_call: -
cdr3_nt: TGTGCCAGCAGTCCTGTTAATGAGCAGTTCTTC
cdr3_aa: CASSPVNEQFF

j_call: TRBJ2-6
clone_size: -
v_call: TRBV28
d_call: TRBD2
cdr3_nt: TGTGCCAGCGGGACTAGTTTCGGGGCCAACGTCCTGACTTTC
cdr3_aa: CASGTSFGANVLTF

j_call: TRBJ2-7
clone_size: -
v_call: TRBV4-3
d_call: TRBD1
cdr3_nt: TGCGCCAGCAGCCCTACGGACAGGACGCTACACGAGCAGTACTTC
cdr3_aa: CASSPTDRTLHEQYF

j_call: TRBJ1-5
clone_size: -
v_call: TRBV16
d_call: TRBD1
cdr3_nt: TGTGCCAGCAGCCAATCGGGACAGAGCAATCAGCCCCAGCATTTT
cdr3_aa: CASSQSGQSNQPQHF

j_call: TRBJ1-6
clone_size: -
v_call: TRBV6-6
d_call: TRBD1
cdr3_nt: TGTGCCAGCAGCCCCTGGACAGGGTATAATTCACCCCTCCACTTT
cdr3_aa: CASSPWTGYNSPLHF

j_call: TRBJ2-1
clone_size: -
v_call: TRBV28
d_call: TRBD2
cdr3_nt: TGTGCCAGCAGTTTAGCGGGGGGGCTCTACAATGAGCAGTTCTTC
cdr3_aa: CASSLAGGLYNEQFF

j_call: TRBJ2-3
clone_size: few
v_call: TRBV5-5
d_call: TRBD1
cdr3_nt: TGTGCCAGCAGCTCCACAGGGGGCCACCGCACAGATACGCAGTATTTT
cdr3_aa: CASSSTGGHRTDTQYF

j_call: TRBJ2-5
clone_size: many
v_call: TRBV7-2
d_call: -
cdr3_nt: TGTGCCAGCAGCTTTGGGCGCCGAGAGACCCAGTACTTC
cdr3_aa: CASSFGRRETQYF

j_call: TRBJ2-1
clone_size: -
v_call: TRBV29-1
d_call: -
cdr3_nt: TGCAGCGTTGATCGAAGTCGGACAGAGCAGTTCTTC
cdr3_aa: CSVDRSRTEQFF

j_call: TRBJ2-2
clone_size: -
v_call: TRBV18
d_call: TRBD2
cdr3_nt: TGTGCCAGCTCTCGATTAGCGGGAGAACTCACCGGGGAGCTGTTTTTT
cdr3_aa: CASSRLAGELTGELFF

j_call: TRBJ1-2
clone_size: -
v_call: TRBV5-8
d_call: -
cdr3_nt: TGTGCCAGCAGCCGGGGAGGTATGGAAGTCAACTATGGCTACACCTTC
cdr3_aa: CASSRGGMEVNYGYTF

j_call: TRBJ1-6
clone_size: few
v_call: TRBV7-2
d_call: TRBD1
cdr3_nt: TGTGCCAGCAGCTTAGTAACAGGGGAGGAATCACCCCTCCACTTT
cdr3_aa: CASSLVTGEESPLHF

j_call: TRBJ2-1
clone_size: -
v_call: TRBV15
d_call: TRBD1
cdr3_nt: TGTGCCACCCAACTTAATACCGGGACAGTAGGTGAGCAGTTCTTC
cdr3_aa: CATQLNTGTVGEQFF

j_call: TRBJ2-7
clone_size: -
v_call: TRBV7-2
d_call: TRBD1
cdr3_nt: TGTGCCAGCAGCACGGGACAGGGCTACGAGCAGTACTTC
cdr3_aa: CASSTGQGYEQYF

j_call: TRBJ1-1
clone_size: few
v_call: TRBV5-1
d_call: TRBD1
cdr3_nt: TGCGCCAGCAGCACGTTCGGGACAGGCAACACTGAAGCTTTCTTT
cdr3_aa: CASSTFGTGNTEAFF

j_call: TRBJ2-6
clone_size: -
v_call: TRBV2
d_call: TRBD1
cdr3_nt: TGTGCCAGCAGTGAAACAGGGGGTGGGGCCAACGTCCTGACTTTC
cdr3_aa: CASSETGGGANVLTF

j_call: TRBJ2-7
clone_size: few
v_call: TRBV7-9
d_call: -
cdr3_nt: TGTGCCAGCAGCCCCCCGACAGAATACGAGCAGTACTTC
cdr3_aa: CASSPPTEYEQYF

j_call: TRBJ1-6
clone_size: -
v_call: TRBV4-1
d_call: -
cdr3_nt: TGCGCCAGCAGCTCTTGGTCTGGAGGCTCACCCCTCCACTTT
cdr3_aa: CASSSWSGGSPLHF

j_call: TRBJ2-4
clone_size: medium-sized
v_call: TRBV19
d_call: -
cdr3_nt: TGTGCCAGTAGTATGGTTGAGACATACAAAAACATTCAGTACTTC
cdr3_aa: CASSMVETYKNIQYF

j_call: TRBJ2-1
clone_size: few
v_call: TRBV7-9
d_call: TRBD2
cdr3_nt: TGTGCCAGCAATGGGGGGGACTCCTACAATGAGCAGTTCTTC
cdr3_aa: CASNGGDSYNEQFF

j_call: TRBJ2-7
clone_size: -
v_call: TRBV28
d_call: -
cdr3_nt: TGTGCCAGCTCCAGGGGCACAGGCGAGCAGTACTTC
cdr3_aa: CASSRGTGEQYF

j_call: TRBJ1-5
clone_size: few
v_call: TRBV7-9
d_call: TRBD1
cdr3_nt: TGTGCCAGCAGCTATTCGACAGGGACGAGCAATCAGCCCCAGCATTTT
cdr3_aa: CASSYSTGTSNQPQHF

j_call: TRBJ1-3
clone_size: -
v_call: TRBV5-5
d_call: -
cdr3_nt: TGTGCCAGCAGCTTGGGCGCTGGAAACACCATATATTTT
cdr3_aa: CASSLGAGNTIYF

j_call: TRBJ2-5
clone_size: -
v_call: TRBV19
d_call: TRBD1
cdr3_nt: TGTGCCAGTAGTTCCGGACAGGTAGAGACCCAGTACTTC
cdr3_aa: CASSSGQVETQYF

j_call: TRBJ2-1
clone_size: once
v_call: TRBV5-1
d_call: -
cdr3_nt: TGCGCCAGCAGCTTTGGCGGGGTAAATGAGCAGTTCTTC
cdr3_aa: CASSFGGVNEQFF

j_call: TRBJ2-7
clone_size: -
v_call: TRBV28
d_call: TRBD1
cdr3_nt: TGTGCCACCTCGGACAGGGGGCGTTACGAGCAGTACTTC
cdr3_aa: CATSDRGRYEQYF

j_call: TRBJ1-2
clone_size: -
v_call: TRBV19
d_call: -
cdr3_nt: TGTGCCAGTAGTACCCAAGGAGGGAGGCCTAACTATGGCTACACCTTC
cdr3_aa: CASSTQGGRPNYGYTF

j_call: TRBJ2-1
clone_size: -
v_call: TRBV18
d_call: -
cdr3_nt: TGTGCCAGCTCACCAACGACAGGTTCCTACAATGAGCAGTTCTTC
cdr3_aa: CASSPTTGSYNEQFF

j_call: TRBJ1-4
clone_size: once
v_call: TRBV5-1
d_call: -
cdr3_nt: TGCGTCAGCAGCTTGGGGCCAGGGAATGAAAAACTGTTTTTT
cdr3_aa: CVSSLGPGNEKLFF

j_call: TRBJ1-1
clone_size: -
v_call: TRBV7-9
d_call: -
cdr3_nt: TGTGCCAGCAGCCTGTATACTGAAGCTTTCTTT
cdr3_aa: CASSLYTEAFF

j_call: TRBJ2-6
clone_size: -
v_call: TRBV10-3
d_call: -
cdr3_nt: TGTGCCATCAGTGAGCAACTCTCTGGGGCCAACGTCCTGACTTTC
cdr3_aa: CAISEQLSGANVLTF

j_call: TRBJ1-1
clone_size: -
v_call: TRBV27
d_call: -
cdr3_nt: TGTGCCAGCATCTCAGGGTCGTGGAACACTGAAGCTTTCTTT
cdr3_aa: CASISGSWNTEAFF

j_call: TRBJ2-4
clone_size: -
v_call: TRBV7-9
d_call: -
cdr3_nt: TGTGCCAGCAGCCTTTGGGTCTCTCGGGGAGCCAAAAACATTCAGTACTTC
cdr3_aa: CASSLWVSRGAKNIQYF

j_call: TRBJ2-5
clone_size: -
v_call: TRBV5-1
d_call: -
cdr3_nt: TGCGCCAGCAGCTCCCTCTCCGACACGGAAGAGACCCAGTACTTC
cdr3_aa: CASSSLSDTEETQYF

j_call: TRBJ2-1
clone_size: -
v_call: TRBV19
d_call: TRBD1
cdr3_nt: TGTGCCAGTAGGACCGGGACAGGAGTTTACAATGAGCAGTTCTTC
cdr3_aa: CASRTGTGVYNEQFF

j_call: TRBJ2-5
clone_size: -
v_call: TRBV7-9
d_call: -
cdr3_nt: TGTGCCAGCAGCATCAGGGCCGACCAAGAGACCCAGTACTTC
cdr3_aa: CASSIRADQETQYF

j_call: TRBJ2-5
clone_size: -
v_call: TRBV7-9
d_call: TRBD1
cdr3_nt: TGTGCCAGCAGCTCCAAGACAGGGGTCGAGACCCAGTACTTC
cdr3_aa: CASSSKTGVETQYF

j_call: TRBJ1-5
clone_size: once
v_call: TRBV9
d_call: TRBD1
cdr3_nt: TGTGCCAGCAGCGCGGACAGGGTCAATCAGCCCCAGCATTTT
cdr3_aa: CASSADRVNQPQHF

j_call: TRBJ1-6
clone_size: -
v_call: TRBV5-5
d_call: -
cdr3_nt: TGTGCCAGCAGCCGGGCCCGGGGGGCAGAGAATTCACCCCTCCACTTT
cdr3_aa: CASSRARGAENSPLHF

j_call: TRBJ1-2
clone_size: few
v_call: TRBV5-1
d_call: TRBD1
cdr3_nt: TGCGCCAGCAGCATCCTGGGACAGGGCCATGGCTACACCTTC
cdr3_aa: CASSILGQGHGYTF

j_call: TRBJ1-1
clone_size: -
v_call: TRBV7-2
d_call: -
cdr3_nt: TGTGCCAGCAGCCTAGGGGGGCTCAGCACTGAAGCTTTCTTT
cdr3_aa: CASSLGGLSTEAFF

j_call: TRBJ1-1
clone_size: few
v_call: TRBV29-1
d_call: TRBD1
cdr3_nt: TGCAGCGTTCACAGGGGCGATTACACTGAAGCTTTCTTT
cdr3_aa: CSVHRGDYTEAFF

j_call: TRBJ1-1
clone_size: few
v_call: TRBV4-2
d_call: -
cdr3_nt: TGTGCCAGCAGCCAAGCAGTGAACACTGAAGCTTTCTTT
cdr3_aa: CASSQAVNTEAFF

j_call: TRBJ2-2
clone_size: few
v_call: TRBV7-3
d_call: -
cdr3_nt: TGTGCCAGCAGCTTAACTACCGGGACACCAAACCGGAACACCGGGGAGCTGTTTTTT
cdr3_aa: CASSLTTGTPNRNTGELFF

j_call: TRBJ2-5
clone_size: -
v_call: TRBV6-5
d_call: TRBD2
cdr3_nt: TGTGCCAGCAGTTACGGGCTAGCGGGAGTAGTCCAGACCCAGTACTTC
cdr3_aa: CASSYGLAGVVQTQYF

j_call: TRBJ2-2
clone_size: few
v_call: TRBV19
d_call: TRBD2
cdr3_nt: TGTGCCAGCACACTAGCGGGGTACACCGGGGAGCTGTTTTTT
cdr3_aa: CASTLAGYTGELFF

j_call: TRBJ2-1
clone_size: -
v_call: TRBV6-1
d_call: TRBD1
cdr3_nt: TGTGCCAGCCGACGCGGGACAGGGGGTGGGGATGAGCAGTTCTTC
cdr3_aa: CASRRGTGGGDEQFF

j_call: TRBJ2-5
clone_size: once
v_call: TRBV5-4
d_call: -
cdr3_nt: TGTGCCAGCAGCCCAATCGGAGTAGGGACCCAGTACTTC
cdr3_aa: CASSPIGVGTQYF

j_call: TRBJ1-4
clone_size: few
v_call: TRBV29-1
d_call: -
cdr3_nt: TGCAGCGTCTTGACTGAGACTGGAAAACTGTTTTTT
cdr3_aa: CSVLTETGKLFF

j_call: TRBJ2-5
clone_size: few
v_call: TRBV5-4
d_call: -
cdr3_nt: TGTGCCAGCAGCTTGTCGCCCCGGGTGGAGGGAGAGACCCAGTACTTC
cdr3_aa: CASSLSPRVEGETQYF

j_call: TRBJ1-4
clone_size: -
v_call: TRBV5-1
d_call: TRBD1
cdr3_nt: TGCGCCAGCAGCCCAGGGGGCTCGAATGAAAAACTGTTTTTT
cdr3_aa: CASSPGGSNEKLFF

j_call: TRBJ2-4
clone_size: -
v_call: TRBV11-2
d_call: TRBD1
cdr3_nt: TGTGCCAGCAGCCTCACCCCGGGACAGGGGATGAAAAACATTCAGTACTTC
cdr3_aa: CASSLTPGQGMKNIQYF

j_call: TRBJ1-2
clone_size: few
v_call: TRBV4-3
d_call: TRBD1
cdr3_nt: TGCGCCAGCAGCCATTCGACAGGGAATAGCTATGGCTACACCTTC
cdr3_aa: CASSHSTGNSYGYTF

j_call: TRBJ2-4
clone_size: -
v_call: TRBV5-1
d_call: -
cdr3_nt: TGCGCCAGCAGCTTGGCGGGGAGTTGGGGGGAGGACATTCAGTACTTC
cdr3_aa: CASSLAGSWGEDIQYF

j_call: TRBJ2-1
clone_size: -
v_call: TRBV2
d_call: TRBD2
cdr3_nt: TGTGCCAGCAGCGCCCTTGGGGGACTAGCGGAGAATGAGCAGTTCTTC
cdr3_aa: CASSALGGLAENEQFF

j_call: TRBJ2-1
clone_size: few
v_call: TRBV29-1
d_call: TRBD2
cdr3_nt: TGCAGCGTTGAAGGACTAGCGGGAGGTGAGCAGTTCTTC
cdr3_aa: CSVEGLAGGEQFF

j_call: TRBJ1-1
clone_size: -
v_call: TRBV7-2
d_call: TRBD1
cdr3_nt: TGTGCCAGCAGCCCCGGACAGGGATTTGGAGCTTTCTTT
cdr3_aa: CASSPGQGFGAFF

j_call: TRBJ1-5
clone_size: few
v_call: TRBV28
d_call: -
cdr3_nt: TGTGCCAGCAGTCCGCGATTGAGCAATCAGCCCCAGCATTTT
cdr3_aa: CASSPRLSNQPQHF

j_call: TRBJ1-5
clone_size: -
v_call: TRBV27
d_call: TRBD1
cdr3_nt: TGTGCCAGCAGTCCAACAGGGGGCGCGGGCAATCAGCCCCAGCATTTT
cdr3_aa: CASSPTGGAGNQPQHF

j_call: TRBJ1-2
clone_size: -
v_call: TRBV4-3
d_call: -
cdr3_nt: TGCGCCAGCAGCCCGATAACAGGGTATGGCTACACCTTC
cdr3_aa: CASSPITGYGYTF